This T cell receptor (beta chain) was retrieved from a study of control samples from healthy donors and cancer patients. The V gene lost 6 bases and the J gene lost 4 bases, with 10 bases spanning the gap. Germline CDR1 and CDR2: SQVTM and ANQGSEA. This CDR3 has 12 amino acids. Only in-frame clones appear in the TCRdb table, and some are missing; sequencing was by immunoSEQ multiplex PCR. The table includes 150,000 to 200,000 clones, 85% to 90% detected once. The sequence was collected from a woman in her twenties or thirties in good health. Source material: blood. The chain links TRBV29-1 to TRBJ1-5, with D possibly being TRBD1 (6 bases). CDR3 loop: CSVQQGNQPQHF. The DNA of the CDR3 is TGCAGCGTGCAACAGGGAAATCAGCCCCAGCATTTT.